Below, 25 T cell receptor beta chains from the same sample are listed, as sequenced in a study of a mutant IDH1 vaccine in newly diagnosed glioma. Time point denoted: baseline, week 1 (first vaccination visit). Treatment noted: pre-vaccination baseline after standard-of-care therapy. Sequencing used immunoSEQ multiplex PCR; TCRdb keeps in-frame clones, though not all of them. The table shows some 50,000 clones, with roughly 90% occurring only once. The sequenced sample was PBMCs, obtained from a glioma patient treated with radiotherapy, temozolomide or both. These receptors came from a man in his forties or fifties with glioma.

The V gene is TRBV5-1, the J gene TRBJ1-4, with TRBD1 matching over 7 bases. J gave up 8 bases and V 4 bases, and 8 bases lay outside the gene matches. Germline-derived CDR1 and CDR2 are SGHRS and YFSETQ. CDR3 length: 14 residues. CDR3 bases: TGCGCCAGCAGCAGAGGGGGCTCGGAGGAAAAACTGTTTTTT. Its protein product is CASSRGGSEEKLFF.

This chain links TRBV25-1 with TRBJ1-4; TRBD1 is a possible D gene (5 bases). The CDR3 totals 14 residues. The V end was cut by 6 bases, the J end by 7 bases, with 15 bases between. The germline gives CDR1 MGHDK, CDR2 SYGVNS. The CDR3 DNA reads as TGTGCCAGCAGCCGGGGCATGCTGGGTGAAAAACTGTTTTTT. As protein: CASSRGMLGEKLFF.

The CDR3 region has the DNA TGTGCCAGTAGTATAGCGGGAACGGAGACCCAGTACTTC. Amino acid sequence: CASSIAGTETQYF. The rearrangement joins TRBV19 to TRBJ2-5; a possible D gene is TRBD2 (5 bases). This CDR3 comprises 13 residues. Germline V lookup: CDR1 LNHDA, CDR2 SQIVND (reference sequence). V gave up 1 base and J gave up 5 bases, with 8 bases separating them.

The chain is built from TRBV5-1 and TRBJ2-5; no clear D gene. CDR3 length: 13 residues. Germline CDR1 and CDR2: SGHRS and YFSETQ. The germline V and J ends were trimmed by 2 bases and 1 base, with 6 bases remaining between them. This chain's CDR3 is CASSFGVQETQYF. CDR3 DNA: TGCGCCAGCAGCTTTGGAGTCCAAGAGACCCAGTACTTC.

This clone was detected a few times. This chain uses TRBV27 with TRBJ2-7; 7 bases are shared with TRBD2. There are 13 residues in the CDR3. Germline-derived CDR1 and CDR2 are MNHEY and SMNVEV (reference sequence). Losses at the gene ends were 8 bases for V and 1 base for J; bases not matched to a gene: 5. The CDR3 sequence is CASGRAPSYEQYF. The CDR3 DNA is TGTGCCAGCGGGAGGGCCCCATCCTACGAGCAGTACTTC.

The chain has TRBV4-1 and TRBJ1-2; D is uncertain. Germline loops: CDR1 MGHRA, CDR2 YSYEKL. The CDR3 contains 14 residues. V lost 3 bases, J lost 4 bases, and 12 bases lay in between. CDR3 in DNA: TGCGCCAGCAGCCACCCGGACCCAGTCTATGGCTACACCTTC. It translates to CASSHPDPVYGYTF.

The V call is TRBV6-6, the J call TRBJ2-2; TRBD2 might be the D (6 bases). Trimming pared 11 bases from V and 3 bases from J, leaving 16 bases between. Germline values: CDR1 MNHNY, CDR2 SVGAGI (reference sequence). This CDR3 spans 14 amino acids. CDR3 loop: CAGRPAGYTGELFF. The CDR3 DNA reads as TGTGCCGGCCGCCCAGCGGGTTACACCGGGGAGCTGTTTTTT.

The V call is TRBV4-1, the J call TRBJ2-7; the D gene is possibly TRBD2 (5 bases). CDR1 and CDR2 (germline): MGHRA, YSYEKL. CDR3 length equals 15 residues. V was cut by 4 bases and J by 0 bases, with 13 bases left in between. DNA for the CDR3: TGCGCCAGCAGCCCTGAGGGTGTCAACTCCTACGAGCAGTACTTC. It yields the protein CASSPEGVNSYEQYF.

This clone was detected a few times. This chain joins TRBV6-5 and TRBJ2-3, with 8 bases that match TRBD2. The CDR3 has 14 amino acids. V trimming: 6 bases; J trimming: 4 bases; junction bases outside the gene matches: 6. Germline lookup yields CDR1 MNHEY and CDR2 SVGAGI. CDR3 DNA sequence: TGTGCCAGCAGGGGAGCGGGAGATGCAGATACGCAGTATTTT. It encodes CASRGAGDADTQYF.

J is TRBJ2-1 and V is TRBV4-3, with D possibly being TRBD1 (6 bases). CDR1 and CDR2 from the germline V gene are LGHNA and YSLEER. The CDR3 has 15 residues. V was clipped by 0 bases and J by 2 bases, with 8 bases between them. Here the CDR3 reads CASSQDRQAYNEQFF. The CDR3 DNA reads TGCGCCAGCAGCCAAGATCGACAGGCCTACAATGAGCAGTTCTTC.

This CDR3 reads CASSPGPTRPEAFF. The CDR3 DNA reads TGTGCCAGCTCACCGGGACCGACCAGGCCTGAAGCTTTCTTT. The chain carries TRBV18 and TRBJ1-1; D is possibly TRBD1 (5 bases). CDR3 length: 14 amino acids. The germline V and J ends were trimmed by 3 bases and 6 bases, with 14 bases remaining between them. The V gene's germline CDR1 is KGHSH and CDR2 LQKENI.

The V and J genes are TRBV5-1 and TRBJ2-2, with D perhaps matching TRBD2 (5 bases). This CDR3 spans 16 amino acids. Germline CDR1 SGHRS, CDR2 YFSETQ. V gave up 1 base and J gave up 1 base, with 11 bases separating them. DNA for the CDR3: TGCGCCAGCAGCTTGCGGGTAGCGAGGAACACCGGGGAGCTGTTTTTT. Translated: CASSLRVARNTGELFF. The full variable domain, its missing parts supplied by reference TRBV5-1 and TRBJ2-2, is KAGVTQTPRYLIKTRGQQVTLSCSPISGHRSVSWYQQTPGQGLQFLFEYFSETQRNKGNFPGRFSGRQFSNSRSEMNVSTLELGDSALYLCASSLRVARNTGELFFGEGSRLTVL.

V usage is TRBV19 and J usage is TRBJ2-1; D gene uncertain. This CDR3 spans 15 amino acids. The V gene lost 7 bases and the J gene lost 8 bases, with 21 bases spanning the gap. Germline V lookup: CDR1 LNHDA, CDR2 SQIVND (reference sequence). CDR3 bases: TGTGCCAGTACGGGCGGTCTTGGCCTAAGCGATGAGCAGTTCTTC. The encoded protein is CASTGGLGLSDEQFF.

The chain combines TRBV4-1 with TRBJ2-1; 8 nucleotides align to TRBD2. The CDR3 runs to 14 residues. Germline V gene lookup returns CDR1 MGHRA and CDR2 YSYEKL. V was pared by 4 bases and J by 9 bases, with 8 bases of the junction left unmatched. The CDR3: CASSLTGLVREQFF. The CDR3 DNA sequence: TGCGCCAGCAGCCTGACGGGACTAGTTCGTGAGCAGTTCTTC.

The V gene is TRBV25-1, the J gene TRBJ2-1, with D possibly matching TRBD1 (5 bases). Trimming removed 1 base from V and 9 bases from J, with 19 bases in between. The V gene's germline CDR1 is MGHDK and CDR2 SYGVNS. The CDR3 runs 16 residues. This CDR3 is CASSEWVGPNRGEQFF. The DNA of the CDR3 is TGTGCCAGCAGTGAATGGGTGGGGCCGAACCGCGGTGAGCAGTTCTTC.

The gene calls are TRBV7-2 and TRBJ2-1; no firm D call. CDR1 and CDR2 from the germline V gene are SGHTA and FQGNSA. The CDR3 is made up of 18 amino acids. Trimming took off 2 bases at V and 3 bases at J, with 20 bases between the two ends. The CDR3 region has the DNA TGTGCCAGCAGCTTACGTATGCAGTTGCGTTCGGACTACAATGAGCAGTTCTTC. Amino acids: CASSLRMQLRSDYNEQFF.

J is TRBJ2-1 and V is TRBV10-1, with D maybe TRBD2 (7 bases). Trimming shortened V by 7 bases and J by 2 bases, and 15 bases separated the two germline ends. CDR1 and CDR2 (germline): WNHNN, SYGVQD (reference sequence). The CDR3 covers 15 residues. CDR3 sequence: CASTEGGAAYNEQFF. CDR3 bases: TGCGCCAGCACCGAGGGGGGGGCGGCCTACAATGAGCAGTTCTTC.

This clone was counted a few times. The chain joins TRBV14 to TRBJ2-5; perhaps TRBD2 as D (5 bases). CDR3 length: 16 amino acids. Trimming took 0 bases from V and 4 from J, leaving 15 bases between them. CDR1 and CDR2 from the germline V gene are SGHDN and FVKESK. The CDR3 spells CASSQDIGRSTETQYF. The CDR3 nucleotides are TGTGCCAGCAGCCAAGATATAGGGAGATCAACAGAGACCCAGTACTTC.

This clone was observed a few times. This chain connects TRBV5-1 to TRBJ2-1, with D possibly TRBD2 on 6 matching bases. The germline gives CDR1 SGHRS, CDR2 YFSETQ. V lost 6 bases, J lost 5 bases, and 12 bases lay in between. The CDR3 has 13 amino acids. The CDR3 spells CASTLTSHNEQFF. CDR3 DNA: TGCGCCAGCACCCTGACTAGTCACAATGAGCAGTTCTTC.

This chain joins TRBV7-9 and TRBJ1-1, with D uncertain. In germline, CDR1 is SEHNR, CDR2 FQNEAQ (reference sequence). The V end was cut by 5 bases, the J end by 6 bases, with 19 bases between. This CDR3 has 15 amino acids. The DNA for the CDR3 is TGTGCCAGCAGCCCAAGGAACGCCAAGCCCCCTGAAGCTTTCTTT. It encodes CASSPRNAKPPEAFF.

The chain has TRBV7-2 and TRBJ1-1; no definite D call. The CDR3 contains 13 residues. V was trimmed by 7 bases and J by 7 bases, leaving 16 bases between them. The germline V gene has CDR1 SGHTA and CDR2 FQGNSA. The CDR3 loop reads CASIDRGQREAFF. The DNA for the CDR3 is TGTGCCAGCATCGACCGGGGTCAGCGTGAAGCTTTCTTT.

The CDR3 sequence: CASSSRDLPFF. The CDR3 DNA follows: TGTGCCAGCAGCTCCCGGGATCTTCCTTTCTTT. The chain couples TRBV5-5 to TRBJ1-1, with D unresolved. V was pared by 3 bases and J by 12 bases, with 12 bases between. Germline V gene data show CDR1 as SGHKS and CDR2 as YYEKEE (reference sequence). CDR3 size: 11 residues.

The chain has TRBV2 and TRBJ2-7; maybe TRBD1 (7 bases). Germline lookup yields CDR1 SNHLY and CDR2 FYNNEI. With 11 bases removed from V and 6 bases from J, the gap between germline ends came to 17 bases. The CDR3 contains 12 residues. CDR3 in DNA: TGTGCCGGCTCGTTTCAGGGGGGCGAGCAGTACTTC. This codes for CAGSFQGGEQYF.

In this sample, this clone turned up a few times. This chain connects TRBV11-2 to TRBJ2-5, with 7 bases identical to TRBD2. CDR3 size: 12 residues. Germline-derived CDR1 and CDR2 are SGHAT and FQNNGV. After removal of 6 bases from V and 7 bases from J, the junction contained 5 bases not matched to a gene. Here the CDR3 reads CASRHSGGTQYF. As DNA, the CDR3 is TGTGCCAGCAGACACTCGGGAGGGACCCAGTACTTC. Variable domain in full (rest from reference TRBV11-2 and TRBJ2-5): EAGVAQSPRYKIIEKRQSVAFWCNPISGHATLYWYQQILGQGPKLLIQFQNNGVVDDSQLPKDRFSAERLKGVDSTLKIQPAKLEDSAVYLCASRHSGGTQYFGPGTRLLVL.

The chain is built from TRBV9 and TRBJ1-1; D remains ambiguous. There are 13 residues in the CDR3. The germline CDR1 and CDR2 sequences are SGDLS and YYNGEE. The ends were cut back, 4 bases at V and 1 base at J, with 8 bases in the middle. The chain's CDR3 is CASSLTSNTEAFF. DNA for the CDR3: TGTGCCAGCAGCCTAACATCGAACACTGAAGCTTTCTTT.